The sequence of this TCR beta chain was determined in a study of tumor and adjacent non-tumor tissue in lung cancer. Study background: Patients comprised roughly 12 adenocarcinoma, 2 squamous cell carcinoma and 1 small cell lung cancer. Study-wide findings and caveats: Patients with more diverse tumor TCRs had worse survival.

This clonotype has a count of ten or more. The antigen is undetermined. The library came from three nested PCR rounds adapted from ARM-PCR protocols. TCRdb re-called the multiplex PCR reads with MiXCR, one entry per CDR3 protein. The sample gives more than 85,000 distinct CDR3 sequences, 60% to 80% of which show up once; more than 35% is in the top ten. No cell sorting was done before RNA was extracted from the tissue. V was cut by 4 bases and J by 13 bases, with 17 bases left in between. The CDR3 runs 14 residues. Germline V lookup: CDR1 MNHEY, CDR2 SVGEGT. This sequence joins TRBV6-2 or TRBV6-3 and TRBJ1-6; D is unclear. The material sequenced was lung tumor tissue. The sequence was obtained from a woman aged 60-75 years with non-small cell lung cancer. CDR3 in DNA: TGTGCCAGCAGTTCGCCCGTAACCTCCCATCCCCTCCACTTT. Translated: CASSSPVTSHPLHF.